The clone carrying this T cell receptor (beta chain) was counted many times. Its antigen is unknown. This sample stems from a study of radiotherapy plus CTLA-4 blockade in lung cancer. Regarding the study as a whole: Subsequent to radiotherapy plus ipilimumab, tumor-derived TCR clones underwent expansion in blood. In blood, early T cell clone dynamics reportedly predicted response best, together with interferon-beta.

V shed 3 bases and J 3 bases; nucleotides not matched to a gene: 12. The CDR3 runs to 17 residues. Germline loops: CDR1 SGDLS, CDR2 YYNGEE. Sequenced by immunoSEQ multiplex PCR; TCRdb stores in-frame clones only, minus some. In the table there are roughly 63,000 clones, 72% of which are singletons. CTLA-4 blockade with ipilimumab, together with focal radiation, was given to patients with chemo-refractory metastatic non-small-cell lung cancer. The TCR originated in a human donor with non-small cell lung cancer whose response to radiotherapy plus ipilimumab could not be evaluated. The sample here was peripheral blood, taken from a patient treated with radiotherapy plus ipilimumab. The V call is TRBV9, the J call TRBJ1-1, with 9 bases lining up with TRBD1. CDR3 in DNA: TGTGCCAGCAGCGGGCCGGGACAGGGAGGTGATTACACTGAAGCTTTCTTT. This encodes CASSGPGQGGDYTEAFF.